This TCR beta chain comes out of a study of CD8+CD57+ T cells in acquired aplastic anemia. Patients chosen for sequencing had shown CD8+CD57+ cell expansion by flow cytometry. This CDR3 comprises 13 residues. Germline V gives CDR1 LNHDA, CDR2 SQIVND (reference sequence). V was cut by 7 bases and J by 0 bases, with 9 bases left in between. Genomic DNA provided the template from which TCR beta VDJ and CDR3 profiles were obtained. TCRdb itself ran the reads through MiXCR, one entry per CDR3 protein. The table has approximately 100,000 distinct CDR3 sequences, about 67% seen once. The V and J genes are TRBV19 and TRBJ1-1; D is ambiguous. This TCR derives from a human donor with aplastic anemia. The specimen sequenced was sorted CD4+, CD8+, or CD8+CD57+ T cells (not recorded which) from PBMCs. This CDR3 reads CASTRILNTEAFF. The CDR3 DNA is TGTGCCAGTACCAGGATACTGAACACTGAAGCTTTCTTT.